The 18 T cell receptor beta chains in this list originate from one sample, sequenced in a study of graft-versus-host responses after intestinal transplantation. Libraries were prepared by immunoSEQ multiplex PCR; TCRdb keeps only in-frame clonotypes and omits some of them. This table holds about 90,000 clones, about 87% found once. Their cognate antigens are unknown. This specimen was unstimulated CD4+ T cells sorted from spleen or lymph node cells, taken before transplant. The origin of the receptors is a human donor who was the organ donor for an intestinal transplant.

The genes are TRBV18 and TRBJ2-5, with 10 bases aligning to TRBD2. V shed 3 bases and J 6 bases; nucleotides not matched to a gene: 10. The CDR3 totals 16 residues. The V gene's germline CDR1 is KGHSH and CDR2 LQKENI. CDR3 DNA sequence: TGTGCCAGCTCACCCGGAATAGCGGGAGGTGGGAAGACCCAGTACTTC. Encoded protein: CASSPGIAGGGKTQYF.

This sequence joins TRBV27 and TRBJ2-5, with 7 nucleotides matching TRBD1. V lost 5 bases, J lost 2 bases, and 8 bases stayed unmatched. The CDR3 contains 15 residues. Germline V CDR1 and CDR2: MNHEY, SMNVEV (reference sequence). In nucleotides, the CDR3 is TGTGCCAGCAGTCAAAGGGGGCGCCTACAAGAGACCCAGTACTTC. It yields the protein CASSQRGRLQETQYF.

This clone was counted a single time. The chain recombines TRBV27 with TRBJ2-1; 9 bases are a match to TRBD1. Per germline, CDR1 MNHEY and CDR2 SMNVEV (reference sequence). The CDR3 length is 15 residues. J gave up 6 bases and V 3 bases, and 6 bases lay outside the gene matches. The CDR3 sequence: CASSFDRGVSNEQFF. The CDR3 region has the DNA TGTGCCAGCAGTTTTGACAGGGGGGTTTCCAATGAGCAGTTCTTC.

This chain connects TRBV12-1 to TRBJ1-4; the D call in the table, TRBD1, was not verified against the DNA. TRBV12-1 constitutes a pseudogene. This CDR3 has 16 residues. The CDR3 bases are TGTGCCAGCAGCTTTCGTGACCGCAGGGGTGAGGAAAAACTGTTTTTT. It encodes CASSFRDRRGEEKLFF.

V and J are TRBV5-1 and TRBJ1-5; D unclear. The V end lost 5 bases, the J end lost 3 bases, and 9 bases lay between the germline ends. The germline V gene has CDR1 SGHRS and CDR2 YFSETQ. CDR3 length: 13 residues. CDR3 loop: CASSAGINQPQHF. The CDR3 DNA is TGCGCCAGCAGTGCGGGGATCAATCAGCCCCAGCATTTT.

V and J are TRBV11-2 and TRBJ1-2; maybe TRBD1 (5 bases). The length of the CDR3 is 13 residues. CDR1 SGHAT and CDR2 FQNNGV come from the germline V gene. Between the trimmed V and J ends, which lost 5 bases and 3 bases, there was a span of 10 bases. The CDR3 DNA follows: TGTGCCAGCAGCCGCGACAGTCACTATGGCTACACCTTC. Translated: CASSRDSHYGYTF.

V gene TRBV15 combines with J gene TRBJ2-1; TRBD2 matches 8 bases. V shed 1 base and J 2 bases; nucleotides not matched to a gene: 4. The CDR3 spans 16 residues. Germline lookup yields CDR1 LNHNV and CDR2 YYDKDF (reference sequence). CDR3 sequence reads: CATSRGRTSPYNEQFF. Written as DNA, the CDR3 is TGTGCCACCAGCAGAGGCAGGACTAGCCCCTACAATGAGCAGTTCTTC.

The chain couples TRBV11-3 to TRBJ2-1; 8 bases match TRBD2. The V gene end was trimmed by 0 bases and the J gene end by 10 bases; junction bases not matched to a gene: 11. CDR3 length: 16 residues. The germline gives CDR1 SGHNT, CDR2 YENEEA. In DNA form, the CDR3 reads TGTGCCAGCAGCTTAGATTTGCGGGGGGCCCGTTTGGAGCAGTTCTTC. Translation gives CASSLDLRGARLEQFF.

This chain connects TRBV7-9 to TRBJ1-2, with a weak D call TRBD1 (6 bases). V lost 3 bases and J lost 6, with 17 bases in between. Germline lookup yields CDR1 SEHNR and CDR2 FQNEAQ (reference sequence). The CDR3 consists of 15 residues. The CDR3 DNA is TGTGCCAGCAGCTTCGAGACCGCCGGGGGGCATGGCTACACCTTC. Its translation: CASSFETAGGHGYTF.

The chain joins TRBV28 to TRBJ1-2; 8 bases map to TRBD1. The CDR3 length is 13 residues. Trimming took 5 bases from V and 6 from J; bases not matched to a gene: 5. Germline V gene data show CDR1 as MDHEN and CDR2 as SYDVKM. CDR3 in amino acids: CASSPGQEDGYTF. CDR3 nucleotides: TGTGCCAGCAGTCCGGGACAGGAGGATGGCTACACCTTC.

The chain has TRBV14 and TRBJ2-7, with 10 nucleotides matching TRBD2. The CDR3 loop spans 15 amino acids. The J segment lost 7 bases and the V segment lost 2 bases, leaving 8 bases of the junction unmatched. In germline, CDR1 is SGHDN, CDR2 FVKESK. The CDR3: CASSQSLAGDREQYF. For the CDR3, the DNA is TGTGCCAGCAGCCAATCCCTAGCGGGAGACCGAGAGCAGTACTTC.

This clone was observed once. The chain links TRBV5-1 to TRBJ2-3, with TRBD2 identical over 15 bases. Per germline, CDR1 SGHRS and CDR2 YFSETQ. V was clipped by 4 bases and J by 1 base; unmatched bases: 13. The CDR3 is 20 amino acids. CDR3 DNA: TGCGCCAGCAGCCCACGGTATGGACTAGCGGGAGGGTACGGCACAGATACGCAGTATTTT. It translates to CASSPRYGLAGGYGTDTQYF.

This chain connects TRBV19 to TRBJ1-1, with D tentatively TRBD1 (6 bases). V was trimmed by 11 bases and J by 1 base, leaving 17 bases between them. The CDR3 totals 14 residues. The germline V gene encodes CDR1 LNHDA and CDR2 SQIVND (reference sequence). In DNA, the CDR3 is TGTGCCGCCTTACCCAGGGGCCCGAACACTGAAGCTTTCTTT. It translates to CAALPRGPNTEAFF.

The rearrangement links TRBV5-4 to TRBJ2-2; D is ambiguous. CDR1 and CDR2 from the germline V gene are SGHNT and YYREEE (reference sequence). The germline V and J ends were trimmed by 0 bases and 7 bases, with 4 bases remaining between them. This CDR3 region has 12 residues. The CDR3 here is CASSLEHGELFF. The CDR3 DNA sequence: TGTGCCAGCAGCTTGGAGCACGGGGAGCTGTTTTTT.

The chain uses TRBV20-1 and TRBJ2-1; tentative D call: TRBD1 (6 bases). The CDR3 loop spans 11 amino acids. The V gene lost 5 bases and the J gene lost 8 bases, with 10 bases spanning the gap. The germline V gene encodes CDR1 DFQATT and CDR2 SNEGSKA (reference sequence). The CDR3 DNA reads as TGCAGTGCTCAGGGGCGCCATGAGCAGTTCTTC. It encodes CSAQGRHEQFF.

The chain joins TRBV19 to TRBJ2-7, with 7 bases fitting TRBD2. Germline CDR1 is LNHDA and CDR2 is SQIVND (reference sequence). CDR3 length: 16 residues. After removal of 0 bases from V and 2 bases from J, the junction contained 7 bases not matched to a gene. The DNA for the CDR3 is TGTGCCAGTAGTATAGATCTGTCGGGAGGCCCCTACGAGCAGTACTTC. Translation: CASSIDLSGGPYEQYF.

The chain has TRBV5-1 and TRBJ2-1; weak D call: TRBD1 (5 bases). This CDR3 comprises 14 residues. Per the germline V gene, CDR1 is SGHRS and CDR2 is YFSETQ. Trimming left V 1 base short and J 10 bases short, with 15 bases between. The CDR3 is CASSLFDSVREQFF. The CDR3 DNA is TGCGCCAGCAGCTTGTTCGACAGTGTTCGGGAGCAGTTCTTC.

The CDR3: CAGLETGGVMGYTF. In nucleotides, the CDR3 is TGTGCCGGACTAGAGACAGGGGGAGTGATGGGCTACACCTTC. This chain connects TRBV19 to TRBJ1-2; 9 positions agree with TRBD1. The CDR3 is made up of 14 amino acids. The germline gives CDR1 LNHDA, CDR2 SQIVND (reference sequence). The ends lost 11 bases at V and 8 bases at J; junction bases unmatched: 15.